These 27 T cell receptor beta chains originate from one sample sequenced in a study of blood T cell repertoires in COVID-19 (dated by TCRdb to 2020 to 2021). The library was made by the immunoSEQ multiplex PCR assay. TCRdb took this table from immuneACCESS and kept in-frame rearrangements with V and J called. Such tables lack part of the clones; where checked against another copy, unresolved V genes explain under half of the gap, and the rest is unexplained. This sample comprises about 150,000 clones, about 90% of them detected only once. Around 7% of the sample lies in the top ten. The sequenced sample was PBMCs or T cells enriched from blood (not recorded which). The receptors originated from a woman aged 45-65 years who had recovered from COVID-19.

The chain uses TRBV5-4 and TRBJ2-6; possibly TRBD1 for D (5 bases). V gave up 3 bases and J gave up 2 bases, with 21 bases separating them. The CDR3 is 19 amino acids. Per germline, CDR1 SGHNT and CDR2 YYREEE (reference sequence). The CDR3 sequence: CASSSPQSQPGTGANVLTF. The CDR3 bases are TGTGCCAGCAGCTCACCCCAATCTCAACCAGGGACTGGGGCCAACGTCCTGACTTTC.

The chain is built from TRBV7-8 and TRBJ2-7; 9 bases agree with TRBD1. The CDR3 has 13 amino acids. Unmatched junction bases numbered 1, after V lost 3 bases and J lost 4 bases. CDR1 and CDR2 from the germline V gene are SGHVS and FQNEAQ. CDR3 nucleotide sequence: TGTGCCAGCAGCTTGGGGACAGGGTACGAGCAGTACTTC. Its translation: CASSLGTGYEQYF.

V and J are TRBV5-4 and TRBJ1-2; D uncertain. There are 15 residues in the CDR3. Germline CDR1 is SGHNT and CDR2 is YYREEE (reference sequence). Trimming left V 2 bases short and J 2 bases short, with 13 bases between. For the CDR3, the DNA is TGTGCCAGCAGCTTCATTCCGGAACAGAACTATGGCTACACCTTC. Amino acid sequence: CASSFIPEQNYGYTF.

V gene TRBV4-1 combines with J gene TRBJ2-1; possibly TRBD2 for D (6 bases). The CDR3 runs to 18 residues. V shed 0 bases and J shed 5 bases, with 20 bases lying between them. Per the germline V gene, CDR1 is MGHRA and CDR2 is YSYEKL. The DNA of the CDR3 is TGCGCCAGCAGCCAAGATCTCCGGGGTGTTGGAGGGGACAATGAGCAGTTCTTC. Protein product: CASSQDLRGVGGDNEQFF.

This clone was recorded once. V and J are TRBV29-1 and TRBJ2-3, with 9 bases lining up with TRBD2. Germline lookup yields CDR1 SQVTM and CDR2 ANQGSEA. This CDR3 has 15 residues. With V trimmed by 3 bases and J by 1 base, 5 bases remained unmatched. DNA of the CDR3: TGCAGCGTTGAGGGACTAGCTAGGGGCACAGATACGCAGTATTTT. It yields the protein CSVEGLARGTDTQYF.

The chain combines TRBV14 with TRBJ2-1, with no clear D. The CDR3 runs 15 residues. Germline loops: CDR1 SGHDN, CDR2 FVKESK. The V gene lost 0 bases and the J gene lost 4 bases, with 10 bases spanning the gap. This chain's CDR3 is CASSQEALRYNEQFF. CDR3 coding DNA: TGTGCCAGCAGCCAAGAGGCACTAAGATACAATGAGCAGTTCTTC.

V gene TRBV19 combines with J gene TRBJ1-2; TRBD1 matches at 8 bases. V shed 1 base, J shed 1 base, and the junction held 5 bases outside the gene matches. The CDR3 loop spans 16 amino acids. CDR1 is LNHDA and CDR2 is SQIVND in the germline V gene (reference sequence). CDR3: CASSIGGTGINYGYTF. The CDR3 DNA reads as TGTGCCAGTAGTATAGGCGGGACAGGAATTAACTATGGCTACACCTTC.

The count of this clone is one. The chain links TRBV28 to TRBJ2-2; 10 positions agree with TRBD1. Germline CDR1 reads MDHEN; CDR2 reads SYDVKM. This CDR3 is built from 17 residues. Trimming at V came to 1 base and at J to 3 bases, leaving 5 bases not matched to a gene. CDR3 sequence reads: CASSLFGTGVDTGELFF. CDR3 DNA: TGTGCCAGCAGTTTATTCGGGACAGGGGTTGACACCGGGGAGCTGTTTTTT.

The chain uses TRBV5-1 and TRBJ2-1, with D possibly matching TRBD2 (6 bases). Trimming shortened V by 2 bases and J by 2 bases, and 11 bases separated the two germline ends. The CDR3 consists of 15 residues. Germline CDR1 and CDR2: SGHRS and YFSETQ. Written as DNA, the CDR3 is TGCGCCAGCAGCTTCCGGGACTCCACCTACAATGAGCAGTTCTTC. Amino acid sequence: CASSFRDSTYNEQFF.

V is TRBV6-6 and J is TRBJ1-1, with D possibly being TRBD1 (5 bases). The CDR3 loop spans 13 amino acids. Trimming cost V 6 bases and J 1 base, with 9 bases left between them. Germline V gene lookup returns CDR1 MNHNY and CDR2 SVGAGI (reference sequence). DNA for the CDR3: TGTGCCAGCAGGACAGATTCGAACACTGAAGCTTTCTTT. Its protein is CASRTDSNTEAFF.

This rearrangement joins TRBV2 to TRBJ2-7; 10 bases line up with TRBD1. The V and J ends lost 6 bases and 5 bases, in that order; junction bases with no gene match: 4. The CDR3 is 13 residues long. The germline V gene encodes CDR1 SNHLY and CDR2 FYNNEI. CDR3 residues: CASRGQGIHEQYF. The CDR3, as DNA: TGTGCCAGCAGGGGACAGGGGATCCACGAGCAGTACTTC.

The CDR3 nucleotides are TGTGCCAGCTCACCACAAAAGACTCCCAACACCGGGGAGCTGTTTTTT. Protein product: CASSPQKTPNTGELFF. The V and J genes are TRBV18 and TRBJ2-2; unclear D gene. Trimming took 1 base from V and 2 from J, leaving 11 bases between them. Germline values: CDR1 KGHSH, CDR2 LQKENI. The CDR3 is 16 amino acids.

The chain combines TRBV10-3 with TRBJ2-1, with a weak D call TRBD1 (5 bases). Germline lookup yields CDR1 ENHRY and CDR2 SYGVKD. The CDR3 has 15 amino acids. V lost 0 bases to trimming and J lost 0 bases, with 6 bases between them. The CDR3 is CAISESGPSYNEQFF. The CDR3 nucleotides read TGTGCCATCAGTGAGTCGGGGCCCTCCTACAATGAGCAGTTCTTC.

The CDR3 sequence is CFSSLLGTGGAKMNTEAFF. The CDR3 coding sequence is TGTTTCTCCTCCCTCCTCGGGACAGGTGGGGCAAAAATGAACACTGAAGCTTTCTTT. The chain has TRBV28 and TRBJ1-1; 8 bases map to TRBD1. CDR1 and CDR2 from the germline V gene are MDHEN and SYDVKM. The CDR3 totals 19 residues.

The J gene is TRBJ2-2, the V gene TRBV4-2; TRBD2 matches 8 bases. Germline V gene data show CDR1 as LGHNA and CDR2 as YNFKEQ. After removal of 3 bases from V and 7 bases from J, the junction contained 4 bases not matched to a gene. The CDR3 spans 14 residues. The CDR3 nucleotides are TGTGCCAGCAGCCAGCGGGGACTAGACGGGGAGCTGTTTTTT. It is translated as CASSQRGLDGELFF.

The V and J genes are TRBV28 and TRBJ1-5; 7 bases fit TRBD1. The CDR3 has 17 residues. CDR1 and CDR2 (germline): MDHEN, SYDVKM. Trimming cost V 6 bases and J 3 bases; bases outside gene matches: 14. CDR3 bases: TGTGCCAGCAGCTATCACCTTGGGACAGATTCCAATCAGCCCCAGCATTTT. Its protein product is CASSYHLGTDSNQPQHF.

The chain couples TRBV10-3 to TRBJ2-2, with a weak D call TRBD1 (5 bases). Germline CDR1 and CDR2: ENHRY and SYGVKD. The CDR3 consists of 15 residues. Trimming stripped 4 bases from V and 0 bases from J, with 9 bases between. DNA for the CDR3: TGTGCCATCAGTGCAGGGAACCCGAACACCGGGGAGCTGTTTTTT. This encodes CAISAGNPNTGELFF.

This chain joins TRBV7-2 and TRBJ2-7; no firm D call. This CDR3 region has 15 residues. Trimming took 5 bases from V and 1 from J, leaving 15 bases between them. Germline V gives CDR1 SGHTA, CDR2 FQGNSA. CDR3 region: CASSLSPVASYEQYF. CDR3 DNA: TGTGCCAGCAGCCTCTCCCCCGTGGCTTCCTACGAGCAGTACTTC. Based on the CDR3 plus reference TRBV7-2 and TRBJ2-7, the full variable domain is GAGVSQSPSNKVTEKGKDVELRCDPISGHTALYWYRQSLGQGLEFLIYFQGNSAPDKSGLPSDRFSAERTGGSVSTLTIQRTQQEDSAVYLCASSLSPVASYEQYFGPGTRLTVT.

V gene TRBV30 combines with J gene TRBJ1-5; D remains ambiguous. Between the trimmed V and J ends, which lost 2 bases and 6 bases, there was a span of 11 bases. Germline CDR1 GTSNPN, CDR2 SVGIG (reference sequence). The CDR3 has 13 residues. CDR3 sequence: CAWSPRYSQPQHF. In DNA form, the CDR3 reads TGTGCCTGGAGTCCACGGTACAGTCAGCCCCAGCATTTT.

The rearrangement uses TRBV7-9 and TRBJ1-3; no definite D call. The germline CDR1 and CDR2 sequences are SEHNR and FQNEAQ (reference sequence). The CDR3 loop spans 14 amino acids. V was pared by 5 bases and J by 1 base, with 9 bases between. CDR3 loop: CASSLTQSGNTIYF. The CDR3 DNA follows: TGTGCCAGCAGCCTGACACAGTCTGGAAACACCATATATTTT.

The chain recombines TRBV2 with TRBJ2-1; the D gene is possibly TRBD1 (6 bases). The V and J ends lost 7 bases and 9 bases respectively, with 10 bases between them. Germline-derived CDR1 and CDR2 are SNHLY and FYNNEI. The CDR3 loop spans 11 amino acids. Written as DNA, the CDR3 is TGTGCCAGCACTACAGGGATTGAGCAGTTCTTC. Protein product: CASTTGIEQFF.

V and J are TRBV7-2 and TRBJ2-5, with 11 bases lining up with TRBD1. The germline CDR1 and CDR2 sequences are SGHTA and FQGNSA. V lost 3 bases to trimming and J lost 5 bases; unmatched junction nucleotides: 11. The CDR3 contains 17 residues. The CDR3 DNA is TGTGCCAGCAGCTTTAGAGGACAGGGGGCGCCTCGTGAGACCCAGTACTTC. Protein product: CASSFRGQGAPRETQYF.

This clone showed up just a few times. This chain uses TRBV7-2 with TRBJ2-4; possible D gene TRBD1, 5 bases. CDR1 is SGHTA and CDR2 is FQGNSA in the germline V gene. This CDR3 region has 16 residues. The V gene lost 0 bases and the J gene lost 1 base, with 10 bases spanning the gap. The CDR3 DNA sequence: TGTGCCAGCAGCTTAGCAGGGGCGCAGGCCAAAAACATTCAGTACTTC. Translated, it gives CASSLAGAQAKNIQYF.

The chain couples TRBV5-1 to TRBJ2-5; 11 nucleotides agree with TRBD2. The CDR3 covers 17 residues. Germline loops: CDR1 SGHRS, CDR2 YFSETQ. The V gene end was trimmed by 4 bases and the J gene end by 2 bases; junction bases not matched to a gene: 10. The CDR3 nucleotides read TGCGCCAGCAGCCCTGGACTAGCGGGCAATTTACAAGAGACCCAGTACTTC. Encoded protein: CASSPGLAGNLQETQYF.

The V call is TRBV29-1, the J call TRBJ1-3; 7 nucleotides match TRBD1. Unmatched junction bases numbered 6, after V lost 6 bases and J lost 4 bases. The CDR3 covers 13 residues. Germline V gives CDR1 SQVTM, CDR2 ANQGSEA. CDR3 in DNA: TGCAGCGTCCGGACAGGCGGGGGAAACACCATATATTTT. It translates to CSVRTGGGNTIYF.

The chain is built from TRBV9 and TRBJ2-7; 11 bases are a match to TRBD1. The CDR3 consists of 16 residues. From germline, CDR1 is SGDLS and CDR2 YYNGEE. The V gene end was trimmed by 0 bases and the J gene end by 2 bases; junction bases not matched to a gene: 4. CDR3 region: CASSVDRDRGAYEQYF. The DNA for the CDR3 is TGTGCCAGCAGCGTAGACCGGGACAGGGGGGCCTACGAGCAGTACTTC. Based on the CDR3 plus reference TRBV9 and TRBJ2-7, the full variable domain is DSGVTQTPKHLITATGQRVTLRCSPRSGDLSVYWYQQSLDQGLQFLIQYYNGEERAKGNILERFSAQQFPDLHSELNLSSLELGDSALYFCASSVDRDRGAYEQYFGPGTRLTVT.

The rearrangement joins TRBV5-4 to TRBJ2-7, with D perhaps TRBD2 (6 bases). Per the germline V gene, CDR1 is SGHNT and CDR2 is YYREEE (reference sequence). The CDR3 has 16 residues. V shed 4 bases and J shed 2 bases, with 19 bases lying between them. The CDR3 reads CASSLGGTAGTYEQYF. CDR3 DNA: TGTGCCAGCAGCCTTGGAGGGACGGCTGGGACCTACGAGCAGTACTTC.